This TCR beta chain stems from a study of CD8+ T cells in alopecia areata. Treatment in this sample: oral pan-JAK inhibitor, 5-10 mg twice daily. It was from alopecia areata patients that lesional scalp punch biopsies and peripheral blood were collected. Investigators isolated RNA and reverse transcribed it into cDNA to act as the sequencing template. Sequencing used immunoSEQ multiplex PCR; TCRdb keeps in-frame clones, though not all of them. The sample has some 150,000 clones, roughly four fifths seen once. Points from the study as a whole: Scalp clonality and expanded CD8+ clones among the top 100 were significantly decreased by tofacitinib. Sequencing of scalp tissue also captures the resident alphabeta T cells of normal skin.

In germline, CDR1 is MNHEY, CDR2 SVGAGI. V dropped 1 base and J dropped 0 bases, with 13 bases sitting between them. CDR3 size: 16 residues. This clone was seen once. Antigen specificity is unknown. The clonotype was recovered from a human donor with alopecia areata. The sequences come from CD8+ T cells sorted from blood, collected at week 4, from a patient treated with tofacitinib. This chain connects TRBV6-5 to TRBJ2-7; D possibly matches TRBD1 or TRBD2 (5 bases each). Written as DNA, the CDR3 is TGTGCCAGCAGTTACTTCTTAGCAGGGAGCTCCTACGAGCAGTACTTC. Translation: CASSYFLAGSSYEQYF.